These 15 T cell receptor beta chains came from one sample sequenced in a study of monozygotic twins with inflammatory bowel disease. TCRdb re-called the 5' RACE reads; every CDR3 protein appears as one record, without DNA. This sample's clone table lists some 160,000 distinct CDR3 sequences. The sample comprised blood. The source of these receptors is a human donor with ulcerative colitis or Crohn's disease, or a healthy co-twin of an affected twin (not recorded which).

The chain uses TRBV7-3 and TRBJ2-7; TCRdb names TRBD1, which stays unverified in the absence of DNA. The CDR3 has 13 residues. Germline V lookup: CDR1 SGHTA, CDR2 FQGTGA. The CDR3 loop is CASRHGTRYEQYF. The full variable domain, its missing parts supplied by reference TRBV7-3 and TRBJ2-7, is GAGVSQTPSNKVTEKGKYVELRCDPISGHTALYWYRQSLGQGPEFLIYFQGTGAADDSGLPNDRFFAVRPEGSVSTLKIQRTERGDSAVYLCASRHGTRYEQYFGPGTRLTVT.

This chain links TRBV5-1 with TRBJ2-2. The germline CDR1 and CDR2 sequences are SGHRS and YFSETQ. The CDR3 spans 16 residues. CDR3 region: CASSLALVTNGGELFF.

The CDR3 region is CASKRDRGHQPQHF. V is TRBV6-2 or TRBV6-3 and J is TRBJ1-5; TCRdb indicates TRBD1, and absent DNA this call remains unverified. Germline V gives CDR1 MNHEY, CDR2 SVGEGT. CDR3 length: 14 amino acids.

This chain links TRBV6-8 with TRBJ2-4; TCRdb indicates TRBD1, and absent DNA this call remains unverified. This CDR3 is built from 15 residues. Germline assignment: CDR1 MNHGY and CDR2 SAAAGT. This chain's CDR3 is CASTGSPGAKNMQYF.

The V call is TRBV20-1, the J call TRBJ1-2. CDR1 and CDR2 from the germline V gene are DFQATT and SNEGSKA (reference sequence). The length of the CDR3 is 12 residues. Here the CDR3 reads CSARGGLYGYTF.

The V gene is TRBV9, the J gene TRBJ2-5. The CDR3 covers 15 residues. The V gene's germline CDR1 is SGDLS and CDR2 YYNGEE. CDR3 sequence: CASSQFMHPLETQYF.

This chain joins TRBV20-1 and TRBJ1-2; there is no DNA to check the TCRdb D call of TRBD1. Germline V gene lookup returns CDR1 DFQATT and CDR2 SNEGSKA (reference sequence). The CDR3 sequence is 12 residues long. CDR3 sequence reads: CSFTGGWYGYTF.

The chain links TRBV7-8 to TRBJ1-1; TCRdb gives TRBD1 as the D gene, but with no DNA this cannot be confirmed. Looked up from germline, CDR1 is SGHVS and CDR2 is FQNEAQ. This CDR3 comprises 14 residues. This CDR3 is CASSPIEGRSEAFF.

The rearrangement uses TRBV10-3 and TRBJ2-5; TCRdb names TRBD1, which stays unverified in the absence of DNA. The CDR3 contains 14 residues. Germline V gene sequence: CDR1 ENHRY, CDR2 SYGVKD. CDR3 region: CAIGSAGGGETQYF.

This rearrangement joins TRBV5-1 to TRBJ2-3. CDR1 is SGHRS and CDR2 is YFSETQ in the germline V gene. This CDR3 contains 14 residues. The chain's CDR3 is CASSLIRVADTQYF.

CDR3 sequence reads: CASSPQGVGRAFF. The V call is TRBV27, the J call TRBJ1-1; TCRdb's D gene call, TRBD1, goes unchecked for lack of DNA. Germline lookup yields CDR1 MNHEY and CDR2 SMNVEV (reference sequence). The CDR3 is 13 amino acids.

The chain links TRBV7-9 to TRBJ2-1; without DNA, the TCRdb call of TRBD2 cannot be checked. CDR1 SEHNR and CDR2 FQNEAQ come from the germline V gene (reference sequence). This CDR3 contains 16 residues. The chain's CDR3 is CASSRRTSDGTMAQFF.

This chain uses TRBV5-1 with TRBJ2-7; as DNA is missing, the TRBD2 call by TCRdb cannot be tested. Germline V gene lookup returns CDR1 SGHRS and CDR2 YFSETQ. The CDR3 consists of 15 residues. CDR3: CASSSSGTKVYEQYF. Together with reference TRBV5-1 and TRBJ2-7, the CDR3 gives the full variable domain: KAGVTQTPRYLIKTRGQQVTLSCSPISGHRSVSWYQQTPGQGLQFLFEYFSETQRNKGNFPGRFSGRQFSNSRSEMNVSTLELGDSALYLCASSSSGTKVYEQYFGPGTRLTVT.

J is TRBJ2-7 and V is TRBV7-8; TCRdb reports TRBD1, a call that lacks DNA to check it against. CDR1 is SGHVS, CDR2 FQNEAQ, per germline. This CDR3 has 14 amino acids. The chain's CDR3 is CASKTIWGVHEQYF.

The CDR3 region is CSAREQGRSSNGYTF. The genes are TRBV20-1 and TRBJ1-2; the D call from TCRdb, TRBD1, cannot be confirmed without DNA. The CDR3 runs 15 residues. In germline, CDR1 is DFQATT, CDR2 SNEGSKA (reference sequence).